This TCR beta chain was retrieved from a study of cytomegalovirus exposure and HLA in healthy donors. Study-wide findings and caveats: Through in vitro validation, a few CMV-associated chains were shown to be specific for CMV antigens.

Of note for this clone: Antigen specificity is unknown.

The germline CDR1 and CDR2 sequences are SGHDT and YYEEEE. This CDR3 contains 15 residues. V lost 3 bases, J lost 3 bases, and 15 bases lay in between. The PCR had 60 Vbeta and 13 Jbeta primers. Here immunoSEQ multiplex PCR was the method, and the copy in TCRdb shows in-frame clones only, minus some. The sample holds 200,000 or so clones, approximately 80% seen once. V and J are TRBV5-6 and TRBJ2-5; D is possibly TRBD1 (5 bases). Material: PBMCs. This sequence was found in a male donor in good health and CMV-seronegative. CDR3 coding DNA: TGTGCCAGCAGCTCCTCAGGGATTGGAGAAGAGACCCAGTACTTC. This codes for CASSSSGIGEETQYF.